This entry is about one T cell receptor (beta chain). No antigen is known for it. The data were taken from a study of OX40 agonist ivuxolimab in advanced cancers. As for the study in general: The study treated patients with ivuxolimab, an agonistic anti-OX40 (CD134) antibody. General study results and limits: CD4+ and CD8+ T cells in blood underwent clonal expansion by week 6 at 0.1 to 3.0 mg/kg.

Trimming cost V 2 bases and J 3 bases; bases outside gene matches: 2. From germline, CDR1 is GTSNPN and CDR2 SVGIG (reference sequence). The CDR3 is 13 residues long. The assay was immunoSEQ multiplex PCR, and TCRdb's table has in-frame clones only and misses some. The table records more than 25,000 clones, roughly 88% of them present only once. The starting material was CD4+ or CD8+ T cells sorted from blood, obtained in a trial of the OX40 agonist ivuxolimab. J is TRBJ2-7 and V is TRBV30; 9 bases map to TRBD1. The clonotype comes from an adult with an advanced solid tumor such as melanoma, head and neck, liver or kidney cancer. CDR3 protein: CAWSSGQGYEQYF. The CDR3 nucleotides are TGTGCCTGGAGTTCGGGACAGGGCTACGAGCAGTACTTC.